This T cell receptor (beta chain) was obtained from a study of blood T cell repertoires in COVID-19 (dated by TCRdb to between 2020 and 2021). For the study in its entirety: Samples from collaborators originated in the United States, Italy and Spain and spanned both the acute and convalescent phases of COVID-19. The repertoires were made available in a free public database intended to serve as a resource for research on the immune response to SARS-CoV-2. The prospective study material was composed of cDNA or gDNA derived from T cells, B-cell-depleted T cells, or PBMCs. Samples were obtained from the ongoing ImmuneRACE study (first 160 participants) and from over 1,000 subjects provided by 6 global collaborators. Nearly every sample came with metadata listing a de-identified subject ID, COVID-19 status, age in years and sex. HLA class I and class II types, where available, came from metadata supplied by the sample provider rather than from assay-based typing. Deeply sampled blood TCRbeta repertoires from subjects exposed to, actively infected with, or recovered from COVID-19 were included in the dataset.

Participants in the prospective study were enrolled through a virtual design, were aged roughly 18 to 100 years, and lived in under 25 United States geographic areas. Cohort assignment in the prospective study relied on participant-reported clinical history from a screening survey and a study questionnaire. In the prospective study, whole blood, serum and a nasopharyngeal or oropharyngeal swab were collected from each participant by mobile phlebotomists. Over a roughly 2-month period, participants in the prospective study had the option of providing additional blood draws and questionnaires. Before DNA extraction, blood samples from the prospective study were shipped at room temperature or frozen. TCRbeta CDR3 regions were amplified from genomic DNA by means of the immunoSEQ Assay, a bias-controlled multiplex PCR. For the original study's pipeline: Within the assay, amplification of reference gene primers was used to estimate how many nucleated cells each sample contained. To quantify the absolute abundance of each unique TCRbeta CDR3 rearrangement, sequence reads were collapsed and filtered. For each sample, productive Simpson clonality was calculated as the square root of Simpson's diversity index over productive rearrangements. This immuneACCESS table, as held by TCRdb, lists in-frame sequences with V and J called but not all clones. Of the missing ones, under half trace to an unresolved V gene in checked studies; the others have no known cause. Clone size and V and J calls were adopted from that table, with D and trimming inferred from the DNA. The sample has about 260,000 clones on record, 88% of them singletons. The top ten clonotypes cover approximately 1.2% of the sample.

This clone came up a few times. Its target antigen remains unknown. Qualities for individual bases were not recorded, and no much larger clone is one base off. Overall study outcomes, separate from this receptor: The amount of clinical and demographic metadata varied by source and participant and was provided uncurated.

The CDR3 numbers 14 residues from cysteine through valine. Just CDR3 DNA is preserved here, 42 bases in frame from base 1. The germline V gene yields SGHRS for CDR1 and YFSETQ for CDR2. The chain was built from TRBV5-1 and TRBJ2-7; TRBD1 might be the D gene, on 6 matching bases. The sequence was obtained from a woman aged 40 to 49 with acute COVID-19. The specimen sequenced was PBMCs or T cells enriched from blood (not recorded which). The CDR3 loop reads CASSLGHSSYEQYV. The bases are TGCGCCAGCAGTTTGGGACATAGCTCCTACGAGCAGTACGTC.